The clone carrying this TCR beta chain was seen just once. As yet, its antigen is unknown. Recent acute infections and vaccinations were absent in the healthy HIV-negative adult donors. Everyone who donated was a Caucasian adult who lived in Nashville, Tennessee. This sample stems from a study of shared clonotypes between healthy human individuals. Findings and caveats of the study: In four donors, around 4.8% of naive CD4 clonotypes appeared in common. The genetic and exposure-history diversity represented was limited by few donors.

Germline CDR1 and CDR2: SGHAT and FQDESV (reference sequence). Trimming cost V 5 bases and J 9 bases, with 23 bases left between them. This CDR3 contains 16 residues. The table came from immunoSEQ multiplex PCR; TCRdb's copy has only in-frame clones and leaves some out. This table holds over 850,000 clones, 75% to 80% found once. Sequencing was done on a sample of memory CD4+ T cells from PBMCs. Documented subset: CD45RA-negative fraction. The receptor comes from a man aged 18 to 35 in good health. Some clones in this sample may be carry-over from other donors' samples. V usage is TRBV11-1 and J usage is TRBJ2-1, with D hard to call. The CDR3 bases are TGTGCCAGCAGCCTTAACCCGGCCCGATATTTAGGTGAGCAGTTCTTC. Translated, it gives CASSLNPARYLGEQFF.